This section outlines one T cell receptor beta chain sequence together with its context. The antigen is not known. Only in-frame clones appear in the TCRdb table, and some are missing; sequencing was by immunoSEQ multiplex PCR. This table holds tens of thousands of clones, around 84% found once. This sample was included in a study of OX40 agonist ivuxolimab in advanced cancers. Study summary: Across the patients, intravenous ivuxolimab was delivered every 2 weeks at 0.01 to 10 mg/kg. Partial response was recorded in three patients: one hepatocellular carcinoma and two cutaneous melanoma cases. Males comprised approximately 84% of the group, whose mean age was approximately 61 years (range roughly 20 to 85).

Germline lookup yields CDR1 SGHTA and CDR2 FQGNSA. This CDR3 is built from 13 residues. V lost 3 bases to trimming and J lost 6 bases, with 11 bases between them. The study, taken as a whole, reports: At 0.1 to 3.0 mg/kg and by week 6, clonal expansion occurred in CD4+ and CD8+ blood T cells.

This TCR was recovered from an adult with an advanced solid tumor such as melanoma, head and neck, liver or kidney cancer. Sequenced here: CD4+ or CD8+ T cells sorted from blood, sampled in a trial of the OX40 agonist ivuxolimab. The chain uses TRBV7-2 and TRBJ1-1; the D gene is possibly TRBD1 (5 bases). For the CDR3, the DNA is TGTGCCAGCAGCTTTGAGGGGCCCCCTGAAGCTTTCTTT. Translated: CASSFEGPPEAFF.